This T cell receptor beta chain was captured in a study of cytomegalovirus exposure and HLA in healthy donors. The donors were members of the roughly 120-subject validation cohort (separate from the approximately 650-subject first cohort). This CDR3 has 17 residues. Germline V gene data show CDR1 as SGHTA and CDR2 as FQGNSA. The V and J ends lost 4 bases and 7 bases, in that order; junction bases with no gene match: 9. Here immunoSEQ multiplex PCR was the method, and the copy in TCRdb shows in-frame clones only, minus some. This sample has 55,000 to 70,000 clones, with approximately 90% found just once. With respect to this clone: What it binds is not known.

Study findings and constraints: That first-cohort TCR clusters tended to co-occur in the approximately 110 validation repertoires was found in a later analysis. Researchers counted over 150 TCR beta chains as cytomegalovirus-associated. In vitro confirmation showed three CMV-associated chains to be CMV antigen specific.

The sequencing sample was made of PBMCs. This chain uses TRBV7-2 with TRBJ2-1; 14 bases are a match to TRBD2. This TCR came from a man aged 18 to 35 in good health and CMV-seronegative. As DNA, the CDR3 is TGTGCCAGCAGCTCCCAGGGACTAGCGGGAGTGAAGAATGAGCAGTTCTTC. It codes for CASSSQGLAGVKNEQFF.